This T cell receptor beta chain was captured by sequencing in a study of blood T cell repertoires in COVID-19. This clone was recorded once. This CDR3 comprises 11 residues. V dropped 7 bases and J dropped 15; count of bases not matched to a gene: 11. Germline CDR1 GTSNPN, CDR2 SVGIG (reference sequence). Repertoires were generated with immunoSEQ multiplex PCR, while TCRdb's copy carries only in-frame clones and drops some. The data contain more than 90,000 clones, 85% of them seen just once; the ten biggest clones take up over 35%. The TCR sequence derives from a man older than 75 with acute or convalescent COVID-19. Sample: peripheral blood. The chain is built from TRBV30 and TRBJ2-1; 8 nucleotides match TRBD2. CDR3 nucleotide sequence: TGTGCCTCCCCTGGGGTAGCGGGAATGTTCTTC. It specifies CASPGVAGMFF.